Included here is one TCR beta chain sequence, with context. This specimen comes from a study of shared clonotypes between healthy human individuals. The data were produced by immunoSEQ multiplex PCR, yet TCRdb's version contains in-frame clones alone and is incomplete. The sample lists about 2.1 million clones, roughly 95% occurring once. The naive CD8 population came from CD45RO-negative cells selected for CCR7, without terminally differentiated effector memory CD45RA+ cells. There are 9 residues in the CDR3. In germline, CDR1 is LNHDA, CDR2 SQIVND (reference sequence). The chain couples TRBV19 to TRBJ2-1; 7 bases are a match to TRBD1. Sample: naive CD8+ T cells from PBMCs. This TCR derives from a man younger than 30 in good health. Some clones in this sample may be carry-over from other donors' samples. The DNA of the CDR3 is TGTTGCAGGGGGAATGAGCAGTTCTTC. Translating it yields CCRGNEQFF.